This paragraph reports one TCR beta chain. The data stem from a study of blood T cell repertoires in COVID-19. Study background: Donors in the United States, Italy and Spain gave samples during acute or convalescent COVID-19. T cells, B-cell-depleted T cells, or PBMCs provided the cDNA or gDNA that served as material.

Unmatched junction bases numbered 4, after V lost 0 bases and J lost 4 bases. Germline values: CDR1 WNHNN, CDR2 SYGVQD (reference sequence). The CDR3 runs to 16 residues. Original analysis: Reference gene primer amplification gave estimated nucleated cell counts. Profiled with immunoSEQ multiplex PCR; TCRdb holds only in-frame clones, not every one. D and trimming were read from the DNA, whereas the V and J calls and clone size are those reported in that table. The sample shows roughly 200,000 clones, about nine tenths of them seen only once. The sequenced sample consisted of peripheral blood. V gene TRBV10-1 combines with J gene TRBJ2-2, with 8 bases aligning to TRBD2. The sequence was obtained from a middle-aged man with acute or convalescent COVID-19. This CDR3 is CASSESLSGGTGELFF. CDR3 nucleotide sequence: TGCGCCAGCAGTGAGTCGTTGAGCGGGGGCACCGGGGAGCTGTTTTTT.